What follows describes a single T cell receptor beta chain. This sample was included in a study of blood T cell repertoires in COVID-19. Study at large: Acute and convalescent COVID-19 specimens originated in the United States, Italy and Spain. T cells, B-cell-depleted T cells, or PBMCs supplied cDNA or gDNA.

In the authors' methods: Amplification from reference gene primers served as the basis for estimated nucleated cell counts. TCRdb's table, derived via immunoSEQ multiplex PCR, lists solely in-frame clones and lacks some. V, J and clone size are taken as reported in that table, and D and trimming were inferred from the DNA itself. The repertoire has about 200,000 clones, about nine tenths of them found once; the top ten carry roughly 6.5%. Germline-derived CDR1 and CDR2 are LNHDA and SQIVND (reference sequence). The CDR3 is made up of 13 amino acids. V lost 8 bases to trimming and J lost 5 bases, with 13 bases between them.

This receptor was identified in a man in his 60s who had recovered from COVID-19. The V and J genes are TRBV19 and TRBJ1-5; the D gene is possibly TRBD1 (5 bases). Specimen: peripheral blood. As DNA, the CDR3 is TGTGCCAGTCAACAGGAAGGGTATCAGCCCCAGCATTTT. It translates to CASQQEGYQPQHF.